The T cell receptor (beta chain) under discussion was sequenced for a study of immune cell composition in non-small cell lung cancer. Findings of the study overall: TIL tumour reactivity correlated with maximal tumour-associated clone frequency in adenocarcinoma. Dominant in vivo tumour-associated clones were not shown to share tumour-reactive sequences. Tumour TCR-beta clonality was not significantly tied to smoking pack-years.

The CDR3 spans 15 residues. V was clipped by 5 bases and J by 0 bases, with 11 bases between them. In germline, CDR1 is MGHRA, CDR2 YSYEKL. The protocol was immunoSEQ multiplex PCR, while the TCRdb copy is restricted to in-frame clones and leaves out a portion. The table has under 7,000 clones, over 75% seen once. There are a few counts of this clone. The antigen is not known. Normal lung sampling was at least 3 cm from the tumour, as distant as possible. The sequencing sample was made of non-adjacent lung tissue. J is TRBJ2-4 and V is TRBV4-1; D is uncertain. The sequence came from a human donor with non-small cell lung cancer. The CDR3 region has the DNA TGCGCCAGCAGCGAGGAATGGATAGCCAAAAACATTCAGTACTTC. Its protein is CASSEEWIAKNIQYF.